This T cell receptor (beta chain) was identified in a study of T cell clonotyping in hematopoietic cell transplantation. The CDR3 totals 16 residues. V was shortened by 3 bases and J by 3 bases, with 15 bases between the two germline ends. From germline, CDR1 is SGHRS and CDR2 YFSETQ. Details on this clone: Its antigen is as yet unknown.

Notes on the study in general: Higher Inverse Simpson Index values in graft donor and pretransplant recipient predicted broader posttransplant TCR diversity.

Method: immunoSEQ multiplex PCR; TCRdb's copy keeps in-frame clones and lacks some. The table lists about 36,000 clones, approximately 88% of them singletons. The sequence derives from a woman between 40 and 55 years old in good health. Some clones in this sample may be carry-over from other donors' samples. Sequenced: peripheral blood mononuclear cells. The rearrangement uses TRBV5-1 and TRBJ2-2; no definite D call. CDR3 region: CASSSKIEIDTGELFF. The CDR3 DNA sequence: TGCGCCAGCAGCTCTAAGATAGAGATCGACACCGGGGAGCTGTTTTTT. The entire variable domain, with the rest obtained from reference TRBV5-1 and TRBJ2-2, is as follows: KAGVTQTPRYLIKTRGQQVTLSCSPISGHRSVSWYQQTPGQGLQFLFEYFSETQRNKGNFPGRFSGRQFSNSRSEMNVSTLELGDSALYLCASSSKIEIDTGELFFGEGSRLTVL.